These 20 T cell receptor beta chains originate from one sample sequenced in a study of blood T cell repertoires in COVID-19. Sequencing was performed with immunoSEQ multiplex PCR; in TCRdb, only in-frame clones are kept and a portion is missing. Of around 59,000 clones listed, about 76% are singletons. Sequenced: peripheral blood. These receptors all come from a woman aged 80 or older with active or convalescent COVID-19.

V is TRBV6-6 and J is TRBJ1-6; D possibly corresponds to TRBD1 (6 bases). V gave up 6 bases and J gave up 9 bases, with 15 bases separating them. The CDR3 loop spans 14 amino acids. The germline V gene has CDR1 MNHNY and CDR2 SVGAGI (reference sequence). The CDR3 sequence is CASSIQGQGSPLHF. The CDR3 DNA is TGTGCCAGCAGCATACAGGGCCAGGGTTCACCCCTCCACTTT.

The CDR3 sequence: CASSSPFKTGNSDTQYF. CDR3 sequence (DNA): TGTGCCAGCAGCTCCCCCTTTAAGACAGGAAATTCAGATACGCAGTATTTT. The V gene is TRBV5-6, the J gene TRBJ2-3; the D gene is possibly TRBD1 (6 bases). The CDR3 has 17 amino acids. V gave up 3 bases and J gave up 4 bases, with 21 bases separating them. Germline CDR1 is SGHDT and CDR2 is YYEEEE.

V usage is TRBV10-1 and J usage is TRBJ2-2; TRBD2 matches at 8 bases. The CDR3 is made up of 15 amino acids. CDR1 is WNHNN, CDR2 SYGVQD, per germline (reference sequence). J lost 3 bases, V lost 5 bases, and 5 bases had no gene match. The CDR3 DNA is TGCGCCAGCAGTCCCGGGGGGGCGGACACCGGGGAGCTGTTTTTT. This translates into CASSPGGADTGELFF.

This chain connects TRBV18 to TRBJ1-5; no definite D call. V was shortened by 6 bases and J by 3 bases, with 9 bases between the two germline ends. The germline CDR1 and CDR2 sequences are KGHSH and LQKENI. CDR3 length: 13 residues. The CDR3 reads CASSPSDNQPQHF. DNA of the CDR3: TGTGCCAGCTCTCCCTCAGACAATCAGCCCCAGCATTTT.

This chain links TRBV7-8 with TRBJ1-2; D is unresolved. The CDR3 spans 13 residues. V gave up 1 base and J gave up 7 bases, with 10 bases separating them. Germline V lookup: CDR1 SGHVS, CDR2 FQNEAQ. CDR3 region: CASSLVEGGGYTF. The CDR3 DNA reads as TGTGCCAGCAGCTTAGTTGAGGGTGGTGGCTACACCTTC.

J is TRBJ2-2 and V is TRBV5-1; unclear D gene. The germline gives CDR1 SGHRS, CDR2 YFSETQ. The CDR3 is 16 amino acids. Trimming stripped 0 bases from V and 0 bases from J, with 9 bases between. In nucleotides, the CDR3 is TGCGCCAGCAGCTTGGGCCAGATTACGAACACCGGGGAGCTGTTTTTT. It is translated as CASSLGQITNTGELFF.

The chain employs TRBV14 and TRBJ1-1, with TRBD1 identical over 7 bases. CDR1 SGHDN and CDR2 FVKESK come from the germline V gene. V gave up 3 bases and J gave up 0 bases; unmatched junction bases: 1. CDR3 length equals 14 residues. CDR3 DNA: TGTGCCAGCAGCCAGACAGGGCTGAACACTGAAGCTTTCTTT. Translating it yields CASSQTGLNTEAFF.

This sequence joins TRBV28 and TRBJ1-4; D may be TRBD1 (5 bases). CDR3 size: 15 residues. Germline CDR1 and CDR2: MDHEN and SYDVKM. Between the trimmed V and J ends, which lost 6 bases and 0 bases, there was a span of 11 bases. The CDR3 DNA follows: TGTGCCAGCAGGCAACAGGATACAACTAATGAAAAACTGTTTTTT. This encodes CASRQQDTTNEKLFF.

This clone was picked up a small number of times. This sequence joins TRBV14 and TRBJ1-5; D gene unclear. Per germline, CDR1 SGHDN and CDR2 FVKESK. The CDR3 is 14 amino acids. Trimming took 0 bases from V and 5 from J, leaving 8 bases between them. DNA of the CDR3: TGTGCCAGCAGCCAAGACTGGGAGGATCAGCCCCAGCATTTT. It specifies CASSQDWEDQPQHF.

This chain joins TRBV7-9 and TRBJ1-6, with 9 bases lining up with TRBD1. The ends lost 4 bases at V and 10 bases at J; junction bases unmatched: 5. Germline loops: CDR1 SEHNR, CDR2 FQNEAQ (reference sequence). The CDR3 length is 14 residues. CDR3 DNA: TGTGCCAGCAGCTCCACGACAGGGGGATCACCCCTCCACTTT. Its protein product is CASSSTTGGSPLHF.

The rearrangement uses TRBV10-1 and TRBJ1-2; weak D call: TRBD1 (6 bases). This CDR3 spans 13 amino acids. Germline assignment: CDR1 WNHNN and CDR2 SYGVQD (reference sequence). V was pared by 2 bases and J by 7 bases, with 11 bases between. The CDR3 DNA is TGCGCCAGCAGTGAGGCGGGGGGCCGTGGCTACACCTTC. Amino acids: CASSEAGGRGYTF.

The chain recombines TRBV6-5 with TRBJ1-5, with TRBD1 as a possible D gene (6 bases). This CDR3 contains 15 residues. Trimming pared 6 bases from V and 4 bases from J, leaving 16 bases between. Germline CDR1 is MNHEY and CDR2 is SVGAGI. CDR3 sequence: CASRLSTGSNQPQHF. In DNA form, the CDR3 reads TGTGCCAGCAGACTTAGCACAGGGAGTAATCAGCCCCAGCATTTT.

The rearrangement links TRBV7-2 to TRBJ2-1; D possibly corresponds to TRBD1 (5 bases). The germline CDR1 and CDR2 sequences are SGHTA and FQGNSA. Trimming removed 7 bases from V and 0 bases from J, with 10 bases in between. This CDR3 spans 14 amino acids. The CDR3 spells CASTDRSSYNEQFF. The CDR3 nucleotides are TGTGCCAGCACCGACAGAAGCTCCTACAATGAGCAGTTCTTC.

The gene calls are TRBV19 and TRBJ2-6; the match to TRBD2 covers 8 bases. The CDR3 totals 16 residues. With V trimmed by 6 bases and J by 0 bases, 4 bases remained unmatched. Germline V lookup: CDR1 LNHDA, CDR2 SQIVND (reference sequence). The CDR3 loop is CASRGGGNSGANVLTF. The CDR3 DNA is TGTGCCAGTAGGGGCGGGGGGAACTCTGGGGCCAACGTCCTGACTTTC.

J is TRBJ1-2 and V is TRBV11-2; 7 bases align to TRBD1. The CDR3 runs to 14 residues. Germline CDR1 reads SGHAT; CDR2 reads FQNNGV. The ends lost 5 bases at V and 6 bases at J; junction bases unmatched: 9. The CDR3 nucleotides are TGTGCCAGCAGCCTGGCCCAGGGGGTTGATGGCTACACCTTC. Encoded protein: CASSLAQGVDGYTF. Supplemented by reference TRBV11-2 and TRBJ1-2, the full variable domain reads EAGVAQSPRYKIIEKRQSVAFWCNPISGHATLYWYQQILGQGPKLLIQFQNNGVVDDSQLPKDRFSAERLKGVDSTLKIQPAKLEDSAVYLCASSLAQGVDGYTFGSGTRLTVV.

The V call is TRBV27, the J call TRBJ2-5; 9 bases agree with TRBD2. Per germline, CDR1 MNHEY and CDR2 SMNVEV (reference sequence). The V and J ends lost 3 bases and 4 bases, in that order; junction bases with no gene match: 9. This CDR3 has 16 amino acids. The CDR3, as DNA: TGTGCCAGCAGTTTTGGACGCGGGGGGGCTCGAGAGACCCAGTACTTC. The encoded protein is CASSFGRGGARETQYF.

This clone came up a few times. The V and J genes are TRBV11-2 and TRBJ1-5; D possibly corresponds to TRBD1 (5 bases). The CDR3 contains 16 residues. V dropped 0 bases and J dropped 6 bases, with 15 bases sitting between them. Germline CDR1 and CDR2: SGHAT and FQNNGV. The CDR3 DNA follows: TGTGCCAGCAGCTTAGATGGAGGGCTCCAGGGTCAGCCCCAGCATTTT. Translating it yields CASSLDGGLQGQPQHF.

The V call is TRBV28, the J call TRBJ1-2, with D possibly being TRBD1 (5 bases). The germline V and J ends were trimmed by 3 bases and 6 bases, with 11 bases remaining between them. The V gene's germline CDR1 is MDHEN and CDR2 SYDVKM. The CDR3 loop spans 13 amino acids. CDR3 sequence reads: CASSLSGNNGYTF. CDR3 DNA sequence: TGTGCCAGCAGTTTGTCAGGGAACAATGGCTACACCTTC.

This chain uses TRBV19 with TRBJ1-5, with a weak D call TRBD1 (5 bases). V lost 5 bases, J lost 7 bases, and 15 bases lay in between. The V gene's germline CDR1 is LNHDA and CDR2 SQIVND (reference sequence). This CDR3 is built from 14 residues. CDR3 in amino acids: CASSYPGGGQPQHF. The DNA of the CDR3 is TGTGCCAGTAGTTACCCCGGGGGGGGACAGCCCCAGCATTTT.

The J gene is TRBJ1-3, the V gene TRBV23-1, with D perhaps TRBD1 (6 bases). TRBV23-1 is an open reading frame whose function is uncertain. V lost 1 base and J 1 base, leaving 17 bases between the germline ends. The CDR3 sequence is 18 residues long. The chain's CDR3 is CASSQFPILTGSGNTIYF. Written as DNA, the CDR3 is TGCGCCAGCAGTCAATTCCCAATTTTAACAGGGTCTGGAAACACCATATATTTT.